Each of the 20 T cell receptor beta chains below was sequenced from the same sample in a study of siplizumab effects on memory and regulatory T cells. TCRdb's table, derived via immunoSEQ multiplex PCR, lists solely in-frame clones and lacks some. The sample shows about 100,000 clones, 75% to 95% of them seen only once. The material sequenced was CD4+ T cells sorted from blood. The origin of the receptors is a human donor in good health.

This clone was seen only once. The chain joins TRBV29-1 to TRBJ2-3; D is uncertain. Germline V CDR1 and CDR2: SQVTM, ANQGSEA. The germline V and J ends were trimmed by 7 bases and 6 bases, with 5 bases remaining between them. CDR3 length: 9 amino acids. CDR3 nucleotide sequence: TGCAGCGCGGGTGATACGCAGTATTTT. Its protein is CSAGDTQYF.

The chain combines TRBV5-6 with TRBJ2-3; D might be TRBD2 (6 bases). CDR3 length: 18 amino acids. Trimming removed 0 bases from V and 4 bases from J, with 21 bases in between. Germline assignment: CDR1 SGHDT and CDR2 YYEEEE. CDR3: CASSLGLYGPGRADTQYF. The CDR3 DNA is TGTGCCAGCAGCTTGGGTTTGTACGGGCCCGGGAGAGCAGATACGCAGTATTTT. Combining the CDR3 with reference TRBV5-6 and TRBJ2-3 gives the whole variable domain DAGVTQSPTHLIKTRGQQVTLRCSPKSGHDTVSWYQQALGQGPQFIFQYYEEEERQRGNFPDRFSGHQFPNYSSELNVNALLLGDSALYLCASSLGLYGPGRADTQYFGPGTRLTVL.

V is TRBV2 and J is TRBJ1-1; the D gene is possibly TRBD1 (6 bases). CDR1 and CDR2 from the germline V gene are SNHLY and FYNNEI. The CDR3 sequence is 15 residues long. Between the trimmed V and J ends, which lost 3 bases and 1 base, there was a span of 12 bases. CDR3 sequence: CASSDRGLWNTEAFF. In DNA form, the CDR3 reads TGTGCCAGCAGTGACAGGGGCCTATGGAACACTGAAGCTTTCTTT.

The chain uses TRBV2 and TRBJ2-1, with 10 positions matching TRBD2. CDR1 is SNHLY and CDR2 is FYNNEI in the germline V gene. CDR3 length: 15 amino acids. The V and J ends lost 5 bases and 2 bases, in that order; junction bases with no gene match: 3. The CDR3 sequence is CASSKTSGAYNEQFF. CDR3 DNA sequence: TGTGCCAGCAGTAAAACTAGCGGGGCCTACAATGAGCAGTTCTTC. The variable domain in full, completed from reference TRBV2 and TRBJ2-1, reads EPEVTQTPSHQVTQMGQEVILRCVPISNHLYFYWYRQILGQKVEFLVSFYNNEISEKSEIFDDQFSVERPDGSNFTLKIRSTKLEDSAMYFCASSKTSGAYNEQFFGPGTRLTVL.

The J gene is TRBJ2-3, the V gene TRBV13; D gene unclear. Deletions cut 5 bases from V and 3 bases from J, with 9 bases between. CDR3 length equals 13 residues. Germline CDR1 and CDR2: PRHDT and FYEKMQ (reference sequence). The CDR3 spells CASSRRSTDTQYF. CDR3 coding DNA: TGTGCCAGCAGCCGACGTTCAACAGATACGCAGTATTTT.

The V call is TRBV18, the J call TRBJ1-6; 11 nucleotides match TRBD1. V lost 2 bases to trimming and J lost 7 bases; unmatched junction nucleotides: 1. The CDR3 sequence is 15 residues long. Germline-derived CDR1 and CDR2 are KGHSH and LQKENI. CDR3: CASSPGTGGNSPLHF. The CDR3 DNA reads TGTGCCAGCTCACCAGGGACAGGGGGAAATTCACCCCTCCACTTT.

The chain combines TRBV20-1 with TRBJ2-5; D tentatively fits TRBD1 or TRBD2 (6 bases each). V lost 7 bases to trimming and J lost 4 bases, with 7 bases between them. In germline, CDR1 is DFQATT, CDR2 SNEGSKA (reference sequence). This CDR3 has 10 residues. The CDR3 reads CSGGAETQYF. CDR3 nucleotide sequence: TGCAGTGGGGGGGCAGAGACCCAGTACTTC.

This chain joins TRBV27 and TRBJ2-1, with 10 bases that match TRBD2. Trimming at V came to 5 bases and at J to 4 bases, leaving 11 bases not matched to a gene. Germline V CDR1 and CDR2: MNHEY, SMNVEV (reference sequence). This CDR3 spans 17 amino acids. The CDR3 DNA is TGTGCCAGCAGTAGCGGGGGGGCCACCTTTAGATACAATGAGCAGTTCTTC. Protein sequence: CASSSGGATFRYNEQFF.

For the CDR3, the DNA is TGTGCCAGCAGCAACATGTACGAGCAGTACTTC. It specifies CASSNMYEQYF. The chain links TRBV5-8 to TRBJ2-7; D is uncertain. Germline assignment: CDR1 SGHTS and CDR2 YDEGEE. Deletions cut 4 bases from V and 4 bases from J, with 6 bases between. The CDR3 covers 11 residues.

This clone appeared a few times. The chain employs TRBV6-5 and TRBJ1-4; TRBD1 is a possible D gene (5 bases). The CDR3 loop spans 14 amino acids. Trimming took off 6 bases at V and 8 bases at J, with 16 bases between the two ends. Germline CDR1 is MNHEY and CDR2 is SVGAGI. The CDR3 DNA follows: TGTGCCAGCAGGTACAGACAGTGGGGAGAAAAACTGTTTTTT. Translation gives CASRYRQWGEKLFF.

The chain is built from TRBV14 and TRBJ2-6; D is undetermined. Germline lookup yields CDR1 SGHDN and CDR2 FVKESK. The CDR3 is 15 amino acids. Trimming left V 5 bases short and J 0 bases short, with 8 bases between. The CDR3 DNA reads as TGTGCCAGCAGCTATACGGGCTCTGGGGCCAACGTCCTGACTTTC. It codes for CASSYTGSGANVLTF.

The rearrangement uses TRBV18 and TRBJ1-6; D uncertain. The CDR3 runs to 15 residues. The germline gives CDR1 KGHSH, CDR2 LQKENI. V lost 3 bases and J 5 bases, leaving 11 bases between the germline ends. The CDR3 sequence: CASSPRTADNSPLHF. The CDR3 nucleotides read TGTGCCAGCTCACCTAGGACTGCCGATAATTCACCCCTCCACTTT.

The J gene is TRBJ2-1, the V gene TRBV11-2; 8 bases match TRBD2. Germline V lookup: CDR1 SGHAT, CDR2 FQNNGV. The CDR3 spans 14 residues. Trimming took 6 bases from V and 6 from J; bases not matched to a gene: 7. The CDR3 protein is CASSRTSGGNEQFF. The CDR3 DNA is TGTGCCAGCAGTCGAACCAGCGGGGGCAATGAGCAGTTCTTC. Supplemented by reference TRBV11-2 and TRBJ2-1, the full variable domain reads EAGVAQSPRYKIIEKRQSVAFWCNPISGHATLYWYQQILGQGPKLLIQFQNNGVVDDSQLPKDRFSAERLKGVDSTLKIQPAKLEDSAVYLCASSRTSGGNEQFFGPGTRLTVL.

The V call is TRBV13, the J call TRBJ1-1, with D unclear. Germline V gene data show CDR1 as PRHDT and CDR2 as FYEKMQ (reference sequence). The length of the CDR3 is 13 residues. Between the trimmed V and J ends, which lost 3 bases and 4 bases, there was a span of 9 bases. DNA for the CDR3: TGTGCCAGCAGCTTTTCGATCTCCACTGAAGCTTTCTTT. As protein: CASSFSISTEAFF.

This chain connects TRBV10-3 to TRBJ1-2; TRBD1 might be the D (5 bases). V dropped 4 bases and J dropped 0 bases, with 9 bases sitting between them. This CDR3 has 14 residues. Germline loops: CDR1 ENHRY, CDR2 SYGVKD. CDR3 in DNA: TGTGCCATCAGTGTCGACAGAACTAACTATGGCTACACCTTC. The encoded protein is CAISVDRTNYGYTF.

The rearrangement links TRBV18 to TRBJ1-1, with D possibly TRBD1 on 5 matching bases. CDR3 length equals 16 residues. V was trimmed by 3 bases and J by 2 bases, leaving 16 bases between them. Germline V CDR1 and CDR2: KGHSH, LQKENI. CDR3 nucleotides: TGTGCCAGCTCACCGACCCTCGGGCAGGGAAACACTGAAGCTTTCTTT. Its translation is CASSPTLGQGNTEAFF.

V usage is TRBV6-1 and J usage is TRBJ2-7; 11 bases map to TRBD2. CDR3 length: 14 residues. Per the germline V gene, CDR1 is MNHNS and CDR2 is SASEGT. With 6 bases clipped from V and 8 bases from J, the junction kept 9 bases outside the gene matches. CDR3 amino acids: CASRAASGGIKQYF. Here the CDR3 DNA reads TGTGCCAGCAGGGCAGCTAGCGGGGGGATTAAGCAGTACTTC.

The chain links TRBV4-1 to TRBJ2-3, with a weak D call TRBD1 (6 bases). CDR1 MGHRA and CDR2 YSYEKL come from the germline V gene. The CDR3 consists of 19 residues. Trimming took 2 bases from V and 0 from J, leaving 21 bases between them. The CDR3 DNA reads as TGCGCCAGCAGCCAAAGACAGGAAGCGCGAGAAATTAGCACAGATACGCAGTATTTT. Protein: CASSQRQEAREISTDTQYF.

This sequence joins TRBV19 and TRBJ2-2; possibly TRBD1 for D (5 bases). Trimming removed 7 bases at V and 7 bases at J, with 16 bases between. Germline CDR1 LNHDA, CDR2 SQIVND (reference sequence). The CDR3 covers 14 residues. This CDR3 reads CASINSRVNGELFF. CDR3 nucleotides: TGTGCCAGTATTAATTCCAGGGTCAACGGGGAGCTGTTTTTT.

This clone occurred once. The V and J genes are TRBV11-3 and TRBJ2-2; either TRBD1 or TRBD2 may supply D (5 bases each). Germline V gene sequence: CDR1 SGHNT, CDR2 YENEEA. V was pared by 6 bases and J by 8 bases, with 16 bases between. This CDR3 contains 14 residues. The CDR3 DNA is TGTGCCAGCAGACCCAACCGAGGGGCTGGGGAGCTGTTTTTT. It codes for CASRPNRGAGELFF.